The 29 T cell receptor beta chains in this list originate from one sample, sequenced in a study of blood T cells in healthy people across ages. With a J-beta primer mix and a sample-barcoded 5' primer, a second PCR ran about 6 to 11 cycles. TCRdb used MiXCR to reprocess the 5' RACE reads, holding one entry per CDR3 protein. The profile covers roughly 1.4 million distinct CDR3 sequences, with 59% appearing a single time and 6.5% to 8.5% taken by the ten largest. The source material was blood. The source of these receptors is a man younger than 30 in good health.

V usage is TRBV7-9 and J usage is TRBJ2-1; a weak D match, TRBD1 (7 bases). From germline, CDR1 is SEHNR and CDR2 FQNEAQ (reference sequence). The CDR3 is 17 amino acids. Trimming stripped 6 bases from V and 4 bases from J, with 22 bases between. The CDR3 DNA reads TGTGCCAGCAGTTCGGACAGGACCACTAGCCTGTACAATGAGCAGTTCTTC. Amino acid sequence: CASSSDRTTSLYNEQFF.

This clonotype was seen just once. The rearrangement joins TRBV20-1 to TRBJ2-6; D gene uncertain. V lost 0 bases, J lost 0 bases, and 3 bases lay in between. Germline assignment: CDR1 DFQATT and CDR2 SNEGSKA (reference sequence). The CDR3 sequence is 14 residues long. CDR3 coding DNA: TGCAGTGCTAGAGAACACTCTGGGGCCAACGTCCTGACTTTC. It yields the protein CSAREHSGANVLTF.

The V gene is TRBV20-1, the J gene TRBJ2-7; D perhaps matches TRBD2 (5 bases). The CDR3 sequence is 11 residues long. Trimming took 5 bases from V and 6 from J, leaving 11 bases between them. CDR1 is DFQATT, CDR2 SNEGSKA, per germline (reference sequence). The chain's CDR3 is CSAGSSTEQYF. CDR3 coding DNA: TGCAGTGCTGGATCTAGCACCGAGCAGTACTTC.

This chain's CDR3 is CSVQATGNTEAFF. In DNA, the CDR3 is TGCAGCGTCCAAGCGACAGGGAATACGGAAGCTTTCTTT. V is TRBV29-1 and J is TRBJ1-1; TRBD1 aligns across 7 bases. Germline CDR1 and CDR2: SQVTM and ANQGSEA. The CDR3 spans 13 residues. V gave up 6 bases and J gave up 8 bases; unmatched junction bases: 12. The full variable domain, rest sourced from reference TRBV29-1 and TRBJ1-1, is SAVISQKPSRDICQRGTSLTIQCQVDSQVTMMFWYRQQPGQSLTLIATANQGSEATYESGFVIDKFPISRPNLTFSTLTVSNMSPEDSSIYLCSVQATGNTEAFFGQGTRLTVV.

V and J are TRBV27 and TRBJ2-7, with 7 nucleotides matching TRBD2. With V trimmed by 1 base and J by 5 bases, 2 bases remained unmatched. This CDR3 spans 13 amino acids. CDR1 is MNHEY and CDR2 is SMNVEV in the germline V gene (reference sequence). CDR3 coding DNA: TGTGCCAGCAGTTTATGGGGGGGAGACGAGCAGTACTTC. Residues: CASSLWGGDEQYF.

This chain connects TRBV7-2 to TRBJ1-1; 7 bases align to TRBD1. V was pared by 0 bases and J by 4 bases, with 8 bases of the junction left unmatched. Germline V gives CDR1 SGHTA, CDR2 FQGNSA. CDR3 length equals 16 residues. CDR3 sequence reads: CASSLAGGALGTEAFF. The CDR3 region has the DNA TGTGCCAGCAGCTTAGCAGGGGGCGCGCTCGGCACTGAAGCTTTCTTT.

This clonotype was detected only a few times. The CDR3: CATSEAGGPDTQYF. Here the CDR3 DNA reads TGTGCCACCAGTGAGGCGGGAGGGCCAGATACGCAGTATTTT. V usage is TRBV24-1 and J usage is TRBJ2-3; 9 positions agree with TRBD2. This CDR3 comprises 14 residues. Germline values: CDR1 KGHDR, CDR2 SFDVKD. Trimming at V came to 4 bases and at J to 4 bases, leaving 2 bases not matched to a gene.

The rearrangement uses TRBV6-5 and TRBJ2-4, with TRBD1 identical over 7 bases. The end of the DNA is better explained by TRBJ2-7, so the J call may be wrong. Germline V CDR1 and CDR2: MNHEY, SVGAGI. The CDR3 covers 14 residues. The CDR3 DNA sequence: TGTGCCAGCAGTTACTCGATCTCAGGGGGCGAGCAGTACTTC. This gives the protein CASSYSISGGEQYF.

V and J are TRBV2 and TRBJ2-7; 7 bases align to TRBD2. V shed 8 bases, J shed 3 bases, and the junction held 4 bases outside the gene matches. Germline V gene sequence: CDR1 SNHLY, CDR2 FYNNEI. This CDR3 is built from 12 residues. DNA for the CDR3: TGTGCCAGCGAACTAGCGAACTACGAGCAGTACTTC. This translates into CASELANYEQYF.

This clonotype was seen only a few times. The CDR3 is CASSSQDYSYEQYF. The CDR3 nucleotides are TGTGCCAGCAGTTCGCAGGATTACTCCTACGAGCAGTACTTC. The chain couples TRBV6-6 to TRBJ2-7, with D uncertain. Germline-derived CDR1 and CDR2 are MNHNY and SVGAGI (reference sequence). This CDR3 spans 14 amino acids. V lost 4 bases, J lost 0 bases, and 10 bases lay in between.

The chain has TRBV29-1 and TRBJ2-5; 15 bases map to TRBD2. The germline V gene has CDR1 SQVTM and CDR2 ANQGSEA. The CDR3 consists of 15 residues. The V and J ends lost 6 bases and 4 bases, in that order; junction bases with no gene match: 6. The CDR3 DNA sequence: TGCAGCGTAGCCCCGGGACTAGCGGGAGGAGAGACCCAGTACTTC. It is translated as CSVAPGLAGGETQYF.

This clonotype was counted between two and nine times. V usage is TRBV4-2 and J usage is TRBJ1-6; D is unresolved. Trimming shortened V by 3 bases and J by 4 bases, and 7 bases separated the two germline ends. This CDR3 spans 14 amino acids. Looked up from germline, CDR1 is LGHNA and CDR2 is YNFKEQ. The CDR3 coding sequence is TGTGCCAGCAGCCAGCTCCGATATAATTCACCCCTCCACTTT. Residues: CASSQLRYNSPLHF.

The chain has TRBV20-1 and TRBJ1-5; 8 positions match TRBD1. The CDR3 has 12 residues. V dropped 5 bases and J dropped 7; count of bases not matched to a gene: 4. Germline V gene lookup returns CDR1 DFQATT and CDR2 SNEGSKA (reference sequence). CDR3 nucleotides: TGCAGTGCTCAAACAGGGGGGCAGCCCCAGCATTTT. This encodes CSAQTGGQPQHF.

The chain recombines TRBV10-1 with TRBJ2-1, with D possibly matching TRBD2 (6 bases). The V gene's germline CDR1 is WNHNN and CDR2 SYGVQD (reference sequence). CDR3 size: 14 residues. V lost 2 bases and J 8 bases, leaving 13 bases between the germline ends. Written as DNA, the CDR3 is TGCGCCAGCAGTGAGCCAGGGACTTCGCATGAGCAGTTCTTC. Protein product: CASSEPGTSHEQFF.

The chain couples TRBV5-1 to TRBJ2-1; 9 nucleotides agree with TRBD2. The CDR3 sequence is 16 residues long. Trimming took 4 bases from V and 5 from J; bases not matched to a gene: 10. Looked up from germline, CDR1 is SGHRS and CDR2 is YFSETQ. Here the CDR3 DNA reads TGCGCCAGCAGCCCGACCCTAGCGGGAATCAACAATGAGCAGTTCTTC. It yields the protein CASSPTLAGINNEQFF.

In nucleotides, the CDR3 is TGTGCCAGCAGCGTAGCCGACGGGACATTAGTCAATGAGCAGTTCTTC. Amino acid sequence: CASSVADGTLVNEQFF. The chain links TRBV9 to TRBJ2-1, with D possibly matching TRBD1 (6 bases). Germline V lookup: CDR1 SGDLS, CDR2 YYNGEE. The CDR3 sequence is 16 residues long. V was trimmed by 0 bases and J by 6 bases, leaving 16 bases between them.

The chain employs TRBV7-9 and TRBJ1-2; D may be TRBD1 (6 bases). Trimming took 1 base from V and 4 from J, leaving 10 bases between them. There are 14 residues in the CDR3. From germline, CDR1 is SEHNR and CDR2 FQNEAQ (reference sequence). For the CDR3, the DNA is TGTGCCAGCAGCTTAGAACAGGGCGGCTATGGCTACACCTTC. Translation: CASSLEQGGYGYTF.

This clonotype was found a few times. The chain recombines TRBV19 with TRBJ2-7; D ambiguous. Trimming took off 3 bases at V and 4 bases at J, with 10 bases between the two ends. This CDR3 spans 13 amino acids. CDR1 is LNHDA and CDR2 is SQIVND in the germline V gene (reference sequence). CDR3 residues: CASSISGPYEQYF. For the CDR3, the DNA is TGTGCCAGTAGTATCAGTGGTCCTTACGAGCAGTACTTC.

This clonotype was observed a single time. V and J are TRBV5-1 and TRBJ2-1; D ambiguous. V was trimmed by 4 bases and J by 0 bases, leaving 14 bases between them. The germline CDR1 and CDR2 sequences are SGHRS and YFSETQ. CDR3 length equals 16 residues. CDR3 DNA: TGCGCCAGCAGCCCCCGTCAGCAAAGCTCCTACAATGAGCAGTTCTTC. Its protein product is CASSPRQQSSYNEQFF.

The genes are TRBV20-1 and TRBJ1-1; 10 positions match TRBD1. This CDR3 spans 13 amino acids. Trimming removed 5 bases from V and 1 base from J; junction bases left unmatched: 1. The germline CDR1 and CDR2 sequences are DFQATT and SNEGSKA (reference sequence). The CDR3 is CSADRGRNTEAFF. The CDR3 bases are TGCAGTGCTGACAGGGGGCGGAACACTGAAGCTTTCTTT.

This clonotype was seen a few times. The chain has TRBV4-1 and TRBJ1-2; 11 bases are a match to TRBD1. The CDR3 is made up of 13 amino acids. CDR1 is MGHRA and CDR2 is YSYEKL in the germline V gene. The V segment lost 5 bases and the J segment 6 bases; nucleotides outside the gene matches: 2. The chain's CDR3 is CASSEGQGDGYTF. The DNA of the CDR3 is TGCGCCAGCAGCGAGGGACAGGGGGATGGCTACACCTTC.

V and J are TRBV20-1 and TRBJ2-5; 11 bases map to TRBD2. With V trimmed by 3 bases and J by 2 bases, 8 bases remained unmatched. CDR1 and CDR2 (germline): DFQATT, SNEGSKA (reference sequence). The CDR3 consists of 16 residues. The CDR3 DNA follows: TGCAGTGCTAGTCCGACTAGCGGGATCACTCAAGAGACCCAGTACTTC. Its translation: CSASPTSGITQETQYF.

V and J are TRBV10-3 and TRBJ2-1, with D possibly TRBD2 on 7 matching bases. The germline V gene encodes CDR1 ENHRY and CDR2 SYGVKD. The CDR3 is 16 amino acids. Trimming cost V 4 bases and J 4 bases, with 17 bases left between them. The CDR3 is CAISVGGAGKYNEQFF. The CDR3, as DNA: TGTGCCATCAGTGTGGGGGGGGCTGGAAAATACAATGAGCAGTTCTTC.

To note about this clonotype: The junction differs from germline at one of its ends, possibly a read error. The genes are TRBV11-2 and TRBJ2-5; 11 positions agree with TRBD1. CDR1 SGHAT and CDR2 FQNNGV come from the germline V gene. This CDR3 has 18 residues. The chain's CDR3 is CASSGRTGGPWKQEIQYF. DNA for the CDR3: TGTGCCAGCAGCGGGAGGACAGGGGGCCCGTGGAAGCAAGAGATCCAGTACTTC.

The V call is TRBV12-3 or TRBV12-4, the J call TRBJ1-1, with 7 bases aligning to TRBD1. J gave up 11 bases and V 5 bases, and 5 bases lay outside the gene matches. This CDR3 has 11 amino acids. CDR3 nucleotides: TGTGCCAGCAGTGTCGGACAGGTGGCTTTCTTT. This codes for CASSVGQVAFF.

The CDR3 protein is CASSESSGGLYEQYF. CDR3 nucleotide sequence: TGCGCCAGCAGTGAGTCGTCGGGGGGGCTTTACGAGCAGTACTTC. The chain carries TRBV10-2 and TRBJ2-7; 8 bases align to TRBD2. From germline, CDR1 is WSHSY and CDR2 SAAADI. The V segment lost 0 bases and the J segment 4 bases; nucleotides outside the gene matches: 5. The CDR3 is 15 residues long.

The CDR3 nucleotides read TGCAGTGCTCCCCTCCCCGGGGGGGATGGCAATCAGCCCCAGCATTTT. It is translated as CSAPLPGGDGNQPQHF. The rearrangement joins TRBV20-1 to TRBJ1-5; perhaps TRBD1 as D (5 bases). CDR3 length: 16 residues. The ends were cut back, 5 bases at V and 2 bases at J, with 19 bases in the middle. Germline CDR1 and CDR2: DFQATT and SNEGSKA (reference sequence).

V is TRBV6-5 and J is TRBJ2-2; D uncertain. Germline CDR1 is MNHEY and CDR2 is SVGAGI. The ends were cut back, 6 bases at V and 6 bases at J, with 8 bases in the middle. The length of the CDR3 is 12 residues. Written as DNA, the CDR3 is TGTGCCAGCAGCGATTGGGCCGGGGAGCTGTTTTTT. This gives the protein CASSDWAGELFF.

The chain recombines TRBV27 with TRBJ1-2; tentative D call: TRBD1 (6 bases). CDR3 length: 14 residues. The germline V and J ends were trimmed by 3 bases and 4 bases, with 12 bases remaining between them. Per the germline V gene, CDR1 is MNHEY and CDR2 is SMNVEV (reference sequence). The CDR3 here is CASSFGQSTYGYTF. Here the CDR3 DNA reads TGTGCCAGCAGTTTTGGACAGTCGACCTATGGCTACACCTTC.